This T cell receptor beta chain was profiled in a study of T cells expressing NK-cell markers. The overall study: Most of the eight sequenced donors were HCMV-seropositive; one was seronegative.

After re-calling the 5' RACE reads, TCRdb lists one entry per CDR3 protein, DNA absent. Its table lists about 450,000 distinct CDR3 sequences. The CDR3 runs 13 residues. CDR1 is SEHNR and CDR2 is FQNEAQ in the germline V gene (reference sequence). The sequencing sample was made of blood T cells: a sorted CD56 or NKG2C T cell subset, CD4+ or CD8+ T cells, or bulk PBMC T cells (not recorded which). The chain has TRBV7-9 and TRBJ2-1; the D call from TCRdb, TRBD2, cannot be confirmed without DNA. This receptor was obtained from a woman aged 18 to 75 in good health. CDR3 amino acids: CASSSTGLSQKFF.